Many counts were recorded for the clone carrying this T cell receptor (beta chain). The antigen remains unidentified. The record originates from a study of blood T cells in healthy people across ages. General observations from the study: In older individuals, TCR beta diversity per million T cells was lower, falling roughly linearly with age.

The sample, around 10 milliliters of peripheral blood, was drawn from each donor. It was with a sample-barcoded 5' primer and a J-beta primer mix that a second PCR of roughly 7 to 12 cycles was run. The template-switch adaptor, which had 12 random nucleotides, put a tag on each cDNA molecule. One entry per CDR3 protein results from TCRdb running MiXCR on the 5' RACE reads. The repertoire holds 550,000 to 800,000 distinct CDR3 sequences, about 32% seen once, with roughly 15% in the top ten. The CDR3 runs to 15 residues. The V gene's germline CDR1 is DFQATT and CDR2 SNEGSKA (reference sequence). V lost 3 bases and J lost 3, with 18 bases in between.

Specimen: blood. This clonotype originated in a woman older than 75 in good health. V gene TRBV20-1 combines with J gene TRBJ2-7; TRBD2 is a possible D gene (7 bases). DNA of the CDR3: TGCAGTGCTAGTCGGTCGGCGGGGGCCCTCTACGAGCAGTACTTC. Residues: CSASRSAGALYEQYF.